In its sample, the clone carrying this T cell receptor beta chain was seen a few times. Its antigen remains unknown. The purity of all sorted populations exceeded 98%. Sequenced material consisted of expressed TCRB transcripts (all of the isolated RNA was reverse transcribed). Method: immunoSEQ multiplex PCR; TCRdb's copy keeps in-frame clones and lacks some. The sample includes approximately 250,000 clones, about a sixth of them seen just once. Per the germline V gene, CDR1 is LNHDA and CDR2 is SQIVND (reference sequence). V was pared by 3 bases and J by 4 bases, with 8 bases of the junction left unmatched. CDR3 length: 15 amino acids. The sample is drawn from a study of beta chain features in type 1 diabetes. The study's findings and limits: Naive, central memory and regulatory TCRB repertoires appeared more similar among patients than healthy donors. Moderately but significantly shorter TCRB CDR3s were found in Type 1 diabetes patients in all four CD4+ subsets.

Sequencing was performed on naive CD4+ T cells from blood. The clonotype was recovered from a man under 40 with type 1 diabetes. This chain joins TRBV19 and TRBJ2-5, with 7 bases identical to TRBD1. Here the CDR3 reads CASSIGQAMGETQYF. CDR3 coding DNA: TGTGCCAGTAGTATCGGACAGGCCATGGGAGAGACCCAGTACTTC.